This section outlines one T cell receptor beta chain sequence together with its context. The sample comes from a study of T cell changes during pregnancy in multiple sclerosis. The germline CDR1 and CDR2 sequences are MDHEN and SYDVKM. The trim removed 3 bases at V and 7 bases at J, leaving 5 bases unmatched. There are 13 residues in the CDR3. Profiled with immunoSEQ multiplex PCR; TCRdb holds only in-frame clones, not every one. The profile shows more than 55,000 clones, 90% of them singletons. The source is a female donor in good health, enrolled as a control in a pregnancy study. V gene TRBV28 combines with J gene TRBJ2-7, with 8 bases identical to TRBD2. This material consisted of peripheral blood, taken in the first trimester of pregnancy. The CDR3 here is CASSFPSGGEQYF. For the CDR3, the DNA is TGTGCCAGCAGTTTCCCTTCGGGGGGGGAGCAGTACTTC.